The 15 T cell receptor beta chains in this list originate from one sample, sequenced in a study of long-term antiretroviral therapy in people with HIV. It was version v3.0 of the immunoSEQ assay that was run at survey level. The protocol was immunoSEQ multiplex PCR, while the TCRdb copy is restricted to in-frame clones and leaves out a portion. This sample has 15,000 or so clones, with 88% found just once. Sequenced material: unsorted PBMCs, taken 6.2 years after starting antiretroviral therapy. Receptors originate from a man aged 35-49 years with HIV.

As DNA, the CDR3 is TGTGCCAGCAGTGCTGGGACAGGGCCCACAGATACGCAGTATTTT. As protein: CASSAGTGPTDTQYF. The J gene is TRBJ2-3, the V gene TRBV6-4, with TRBD1 matching over 9 bases. The length of the CDR3 is 15 residues. V was pared by 4 bases and J by 2 bases, with 4 bases of the junction left unmatched. Germline values: CDR1 MRHNA, CDR2 SNTAGT.

The chain carries TRBV28 and TRBJ2-5; a possible D gene is TRBD2 (6 bases). Germline CDR1 MDHEN, CDR2 SYDVKM. The CDR3 contains 15 residues. Trimming cost V 3 bases and J 1 base, with 12 bases left between them. The CDR3 bases are TGTGCCAGCAGTTTGGAGGGACTCACCCAAGAGACCCAGTACTTC. Its translation is CASSLEGLTQETQYF.

The rearrangement joins TRBV4-2 to TRBJ2-4; TRBD2 might be the D (5 bases). CDR1 and CDR2 from the germline V gene are LGHNA and YNFKEQ. V shed 3 bases and J shed 5 bases, with 11 bases lying between them. This CDR3 comprises 14 residues. The CDR3 protein is CASSQVEGENIQYF. The CDR3 DNA is TGTGCCAGCAGCCAGGTCGAGGGAGAAAACATTCAGTACTTC.

In this sample, this clone turned up a few times. The chain couples TRBV29-1 to TRBJ2-1; 9 nucleotides match TRBD1. CDR3 length: 16 amino acids. Trimming took 1 base from V and 8 from J; bases not matched to a gene: 12. The germline CDR1 and CDR2 sequences are SQVTM and ANQGSEA. CDR3 bases: TGCAGCGTTGAAGGTTCCCGGGACAGGGTTTTGGATGAGCAGTTCTTC. It yields the protein CSVEGSRDRVLDEQFF.

The genes are TRBV30 and TRBJ1-2; D remains unclear. V was trimmed by 8 bases and J by 3 bases, leaving 7 bases between them. The CDR3 extends over 10 amino acids. Germline-derived CDR1 and CDR2 are GTSNPN and SVGIG (reference sequence). The CDR3 bases are TGTGCCACCCCGGACTATGGCTACACCTTC. Its translation is CATPDYGYTF.

This chain connects TRBV28 to TRBJ2-7; 7 positions match TRBD2. Germline V gene data show CDR1 as MDHEN and CDR2 as SYDVKM. This CDR3 comprises 17 residues. V shed 5 bases, J shed 1 base, and the junction held 14 bases outside the gene matches. The CDR3 DNA reads TGTGCCAGCAGTCCCGAACTAGCGAGTAGCGGTTCCTACGAGCAGTACTTC. It yields the protein CASSPELASSGSYEQYF.

The V call is TRBV12-5, the J call TRBJ2-2; either TRBD1 or TRBD2 may supply D (7 bases each). The CDR3 is 17 residues long. V lost 0 bases to trimming and J lost 6 bases, with 17 bases between them. Germline CDR1 LGHNT, CDR2 FRNRAP. The CDR3 DNA is TGTGCTAGTGGTTTGGTAGCAGGAGCAGGGGGGGCCGGGGAGCTGTTTTTT. Its translation is CASGLVAGAGGAGELFF.

This chain connects TRBV4-2 to TRBJ2-1; 10 bases line up with TRBD1. With V trimmed by 5 bases and J by 5 bases, 9 bases remained unmatched. The germline V gene encodes CDR1 LGHNA and CDR2 YNFKEQ. CDR3 length: 16 amino acids. The CDR3 coding sequence is TGTGCCAGCAGCGCTTCAGGGACAGGGGTTCACAATGAGCAGTTCTTC. Translating gives CASSASGTGVHNEQFF.

The count of this clone is one. This chain joins TRBV7-2 and TRBJ2-7, with D uncertain. Germline values: CDR1 SGHTA, CDR2 FQGNSA. The CDR3 spans 12 residues. V was trimmed by 5 bases and J by 3 bases, leaving 8 bases between them. In DNA form, the CDR3 reads TGTGCCAGCAGCAGAGAAGTCTACGAGCAGTACTTC. It specifies CASSREVYEQYF.

The chain employs TRBV2 and TRBJ2-4; the D is unclear. The CDR3 totals 15 residues. V was trimmed by 6 bases and J by 0 bases, leaving 12 bases between them. Germline assignment: CDR1 SNHLY and CDR2 FYNNEI. CDR3 amino acids: CASSTFVVAKNIQYF. The CDR3 coding sequence is TGTGCCAGCAGCACATTTGTCGTAGCCAAAAACATTCAGTACTTC.

V gene TRBV7-2 combines with J gene TRBJ1-1, with D unclear. The germline gives CDR1 SGHTA, CDR2 FQGNSA. The V gene lost 3 bases and the J gene lost 1 base, with 12 bases spanning the gap. The CDR3 runs to 15 residues. CDR3 sequence reads: CASSFRDFGNTEAFF. The CDR3 coding sequence is TGTGCCAGCAGCTTTCGGGATTTTGGGAACACTGAAGCTTTCTTT.

The V gene is TRBV15, the J gene TRBJ1-5; perhaps TRBD1 as D (5 bases). Trimming took off 5 bases at V and 2 bases at J, with 13 bases between the two ends. The CDR3 covers 15 residues. The germline V gene encodes CDR1 LNHNV and CDR2 YYDKDF (reference sequence). This CDR3 reads CATSFPGLGNQPQHF. In nucleotides, the CDR3 is TGTGCCACCAGCTTCCCGGGGCTTGGCAATCAGCCCCAGCATTTT.

The chain carries TRBV7-3 and TRBJ1-2; a possible D gene is TRBD1 (6 bases). CDR3 size: 14 residues. Germline CDR1 is SGHTA and CDR2 is FQGTGA. The germline V and J ends were trimmed by 2 bases and 7 bases, with 14 bases remaining between them. The CDR3 coding sequence is TGTGCCAGCAGCTTAGGGGGCGCCGGTGGTGGCTACACCTTC. Protein: CASSLGGAGGGYTF.

This sequence joins TRBV7-3 and TRBJ2-1; the match to TRBD2 covers 12 bases. The germline V gene encodes CDR1 SGHTA and CDR2 FQGTGA. The trim removed 3 bases at V and 6 bases at J, leaving 3 bases unmatched. The CDR3 is 15 residues long. The CDR3 DNA reads as TGTGCCAGCAGCTTCGGACTAGCGGGAATCAATGAGCAGTTCTTC. It specifies CASSFGLAGINEQFF.

The V and J genes are TRBV6-7 and TRBJ1-2; D not certain. TRBV6-7 is noted as an ORF with a role that remains uncertain. V dropped 5 bases and J dropped 8 bases, with 15 bases sitting between them. The CDR3 has 13 amino acids. The CDR3 sequence is CASSETQSPGYTF. CDR3 nucleotide sequence: TGTGCCAGCAGTGAAACCCAGTCTCCAGGCTACACCTTC.